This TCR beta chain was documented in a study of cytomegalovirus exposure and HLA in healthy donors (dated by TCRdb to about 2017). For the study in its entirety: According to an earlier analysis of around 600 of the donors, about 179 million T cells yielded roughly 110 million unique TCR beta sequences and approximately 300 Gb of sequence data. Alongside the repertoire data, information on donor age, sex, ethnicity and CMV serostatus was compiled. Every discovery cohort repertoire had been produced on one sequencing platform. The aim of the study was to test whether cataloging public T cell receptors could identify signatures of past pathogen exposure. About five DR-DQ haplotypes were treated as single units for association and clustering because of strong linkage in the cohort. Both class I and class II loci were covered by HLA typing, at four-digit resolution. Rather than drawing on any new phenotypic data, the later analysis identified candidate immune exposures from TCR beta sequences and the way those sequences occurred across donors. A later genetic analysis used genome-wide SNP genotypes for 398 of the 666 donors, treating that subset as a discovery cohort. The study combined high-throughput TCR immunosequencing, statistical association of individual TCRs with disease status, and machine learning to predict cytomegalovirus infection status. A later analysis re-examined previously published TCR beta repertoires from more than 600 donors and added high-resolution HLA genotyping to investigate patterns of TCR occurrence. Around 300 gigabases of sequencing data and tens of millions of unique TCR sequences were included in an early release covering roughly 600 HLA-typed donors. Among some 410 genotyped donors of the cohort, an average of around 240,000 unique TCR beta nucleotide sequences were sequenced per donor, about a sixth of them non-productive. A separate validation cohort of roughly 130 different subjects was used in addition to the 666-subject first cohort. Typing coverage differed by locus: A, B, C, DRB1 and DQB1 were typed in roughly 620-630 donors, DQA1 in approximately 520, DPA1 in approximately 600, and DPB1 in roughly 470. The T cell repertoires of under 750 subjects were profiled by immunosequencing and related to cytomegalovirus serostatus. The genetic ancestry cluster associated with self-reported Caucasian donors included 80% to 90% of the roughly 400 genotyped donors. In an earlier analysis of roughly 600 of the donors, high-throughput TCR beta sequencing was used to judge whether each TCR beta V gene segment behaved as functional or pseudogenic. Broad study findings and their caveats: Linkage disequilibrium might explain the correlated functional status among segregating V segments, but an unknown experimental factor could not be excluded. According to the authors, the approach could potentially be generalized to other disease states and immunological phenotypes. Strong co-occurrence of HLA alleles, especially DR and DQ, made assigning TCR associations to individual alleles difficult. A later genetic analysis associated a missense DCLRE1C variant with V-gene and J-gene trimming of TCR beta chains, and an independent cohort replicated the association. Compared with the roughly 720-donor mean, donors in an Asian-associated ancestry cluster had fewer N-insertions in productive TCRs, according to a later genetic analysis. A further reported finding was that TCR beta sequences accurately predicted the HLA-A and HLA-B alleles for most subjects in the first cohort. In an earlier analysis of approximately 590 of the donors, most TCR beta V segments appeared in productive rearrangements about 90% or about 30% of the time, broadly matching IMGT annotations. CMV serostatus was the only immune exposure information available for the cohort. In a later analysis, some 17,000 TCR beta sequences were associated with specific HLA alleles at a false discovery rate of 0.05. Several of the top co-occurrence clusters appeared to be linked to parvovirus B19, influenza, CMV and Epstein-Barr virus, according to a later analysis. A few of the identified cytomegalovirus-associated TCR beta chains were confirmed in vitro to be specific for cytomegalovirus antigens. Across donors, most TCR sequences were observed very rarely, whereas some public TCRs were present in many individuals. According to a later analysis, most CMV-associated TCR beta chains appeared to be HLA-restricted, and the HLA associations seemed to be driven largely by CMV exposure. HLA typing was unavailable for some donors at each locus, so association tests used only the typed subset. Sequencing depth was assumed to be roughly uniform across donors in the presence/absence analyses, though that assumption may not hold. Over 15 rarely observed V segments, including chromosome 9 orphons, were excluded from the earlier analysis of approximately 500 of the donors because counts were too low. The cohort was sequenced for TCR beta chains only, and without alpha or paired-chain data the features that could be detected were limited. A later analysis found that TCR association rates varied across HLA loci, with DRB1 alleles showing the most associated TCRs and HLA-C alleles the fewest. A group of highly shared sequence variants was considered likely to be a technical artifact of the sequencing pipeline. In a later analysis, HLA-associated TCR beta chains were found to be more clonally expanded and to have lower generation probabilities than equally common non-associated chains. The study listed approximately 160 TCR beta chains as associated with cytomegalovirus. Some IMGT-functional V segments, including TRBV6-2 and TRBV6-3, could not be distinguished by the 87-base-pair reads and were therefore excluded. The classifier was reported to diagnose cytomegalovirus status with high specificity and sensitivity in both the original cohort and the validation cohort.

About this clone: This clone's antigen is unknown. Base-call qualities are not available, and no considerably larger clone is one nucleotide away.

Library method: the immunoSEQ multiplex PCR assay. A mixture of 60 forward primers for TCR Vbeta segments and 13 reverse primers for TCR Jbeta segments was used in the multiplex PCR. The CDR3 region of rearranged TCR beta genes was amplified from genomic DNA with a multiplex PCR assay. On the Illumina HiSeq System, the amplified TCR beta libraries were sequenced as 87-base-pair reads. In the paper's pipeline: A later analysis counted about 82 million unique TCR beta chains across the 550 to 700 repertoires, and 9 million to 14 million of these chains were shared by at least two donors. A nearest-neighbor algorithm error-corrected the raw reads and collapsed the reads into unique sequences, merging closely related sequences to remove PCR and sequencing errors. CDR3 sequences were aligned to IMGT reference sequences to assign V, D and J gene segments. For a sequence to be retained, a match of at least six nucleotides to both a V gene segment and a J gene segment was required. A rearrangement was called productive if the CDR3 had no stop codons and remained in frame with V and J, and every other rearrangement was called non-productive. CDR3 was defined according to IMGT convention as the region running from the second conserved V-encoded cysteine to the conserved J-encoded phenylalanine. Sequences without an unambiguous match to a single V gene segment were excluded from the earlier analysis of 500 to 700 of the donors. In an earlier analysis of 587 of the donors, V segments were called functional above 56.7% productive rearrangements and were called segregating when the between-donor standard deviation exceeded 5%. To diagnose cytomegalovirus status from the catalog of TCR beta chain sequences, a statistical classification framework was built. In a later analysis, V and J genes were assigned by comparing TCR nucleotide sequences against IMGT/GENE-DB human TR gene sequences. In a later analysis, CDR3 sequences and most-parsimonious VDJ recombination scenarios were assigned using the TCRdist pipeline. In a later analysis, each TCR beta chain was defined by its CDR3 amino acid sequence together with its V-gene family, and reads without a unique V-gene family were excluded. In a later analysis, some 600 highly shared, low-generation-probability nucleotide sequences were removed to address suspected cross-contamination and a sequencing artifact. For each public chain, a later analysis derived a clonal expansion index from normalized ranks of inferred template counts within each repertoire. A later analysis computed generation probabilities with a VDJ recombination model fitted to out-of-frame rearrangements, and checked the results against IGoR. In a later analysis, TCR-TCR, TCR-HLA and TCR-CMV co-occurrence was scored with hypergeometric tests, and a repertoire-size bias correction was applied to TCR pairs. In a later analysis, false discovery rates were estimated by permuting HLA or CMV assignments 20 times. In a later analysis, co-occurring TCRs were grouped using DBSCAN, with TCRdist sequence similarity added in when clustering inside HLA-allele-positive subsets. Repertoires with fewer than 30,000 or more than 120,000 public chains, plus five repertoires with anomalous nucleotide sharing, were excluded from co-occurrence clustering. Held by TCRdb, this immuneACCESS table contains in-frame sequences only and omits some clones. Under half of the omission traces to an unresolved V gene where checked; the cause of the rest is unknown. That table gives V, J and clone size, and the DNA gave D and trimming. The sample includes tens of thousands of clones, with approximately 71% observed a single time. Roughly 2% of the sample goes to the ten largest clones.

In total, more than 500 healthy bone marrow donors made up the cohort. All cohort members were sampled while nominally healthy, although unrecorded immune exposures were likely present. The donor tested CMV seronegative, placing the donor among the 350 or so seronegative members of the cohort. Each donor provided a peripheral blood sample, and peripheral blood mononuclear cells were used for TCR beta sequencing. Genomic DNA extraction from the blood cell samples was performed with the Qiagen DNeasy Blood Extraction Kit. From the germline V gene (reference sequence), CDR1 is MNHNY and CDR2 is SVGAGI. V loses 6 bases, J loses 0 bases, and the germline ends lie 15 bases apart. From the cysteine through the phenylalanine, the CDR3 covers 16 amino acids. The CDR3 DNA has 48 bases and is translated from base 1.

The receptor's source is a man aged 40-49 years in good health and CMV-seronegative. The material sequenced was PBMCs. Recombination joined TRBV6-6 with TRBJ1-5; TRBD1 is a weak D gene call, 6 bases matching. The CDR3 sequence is CASSLTGSNSNQPQHF. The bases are TGTGCCAGCAGCCTAACAGGGTCTAATAGCAATCAGCCCCAGCATTTT.